A selection of T cell receptor beta chains follows, all from one sample in a study of T-cell memory formation after mild COVID-19. TCRdb fed the 5' RACE reads into MiXCR, producing one record per CDR3 protein. The sample consists of around 530,000 distinct CDR3 sequences, about 20% of them appearing once. The sequenced material came from PBMCs or a T cell subset sorted from them (not recorded which). These receptor sequences come from an adult woman who had mild COVID-19 (a few samples of this study predate the infection). Cell type and time point are not known. Each CDR3 is given with its conserved first and last residue. A D gene is named only where the DNA matches it firmly. Rows may omit the clone size; those that give it use once, few, many or a size class.

v_gene: TRBV2; abundance: few; j_gene: TRBJ1-2; len: 15; d_gene: TRBD1; CDR3aa: CASSESTGGGYGYTF; CDR3nt: TGTGCCAGCAGTGAATCGACAGGGGGCGGCTATGGCTACACCTTC
v_gene: TRBV19; abundance: .; j_gene: TRBJ2-1; len: 16; d_gene: .; CDR3aa: CASTPNGARSYNEQFF; CDR3nt: TGTGCCAGTACCCCGAACGGGGCGCGCTCCTACAATGAGCAGTTCTTC
v_gene: TRBV5-5; abundance: .; j_gene: TRBJ1-3; len: 15; d_gene: .; CDR3aa: CASSLGLASGNTIYF; CDR3nt: TGTGCCAGCAGCTTGGGACTAGCCTCTGGAAACACCATATATTTT
v_gene: TRBV12-5; abundance: few; j_gene: TRBJ2-5; len: 14; d_gene: .; CDR3aa: CASALWEVWETQYF; CDR3nt: TGTGCTAGTGCGCTCTGGGAGGTATGGGAGACCCAGTACTTC
v_gene: TRBV5-1; abundance: few; j_gene: TRBJ2-7; len: 13; d_gene: .; CDR3aa: CASSWVQGYEQYF; CDR3nt: TGCGCCAGCAGCTGGGTACAGGGCTACGAGCAGTACTTC
v_gene: TRBV9; abundance: .; j_gene: TRBJ2-7; len: 14; d_gene: TRBD1; CDR3aa: CASSETGTGGERYF; CDR3nt: TGTGCCAGCAGCGAGACCGGGACAGGTGGGGAGCGGTACTTC
v_gene: TRBV7-3; abundance: few; j_gene: TRBJ1-1; len: 14; d_gene: .; CDR3aa: CASSPGSSNTEAFF; CDR3nt: TGTGCCAGCAGCCCAGGGTCCTCTAACACTGAAGCTTTCTTT
v_gene: TRBV5-1; abundance: many; j_gene: TRBJ1-2; len: 14; d_gene: TRBD1; CDR3aa: CASSRGQADYGYTF; CDR3nt: TGCGCCAGCAGTCGGGGACAGGCGGACTATGGCTACACCTTC
v_gene: TRBV12-3/TRBV12-4; abundance: .; j_gene: TRBJ2-6; len: 19; d_gene: .; CDR3aa: CASSWAEPGLGSGANVLTF; CDR3nt: TGTGCCAGCAGTTGGGCCGAACCGGGACTCGGCTCTGGGGCCAACGTCCTGACTTTC
v_gene: TRBV4-2; abundance: .; j_gene: TRBJ2-7; len: 17; d_gene: .; CDR3aa: CASSQDVSRDLAGEQYF; CDR3nt: TGTGCCAGCAGCCAAGATGTTAGTAGGGATCTCGCGGGCGAGCAGTACTTC